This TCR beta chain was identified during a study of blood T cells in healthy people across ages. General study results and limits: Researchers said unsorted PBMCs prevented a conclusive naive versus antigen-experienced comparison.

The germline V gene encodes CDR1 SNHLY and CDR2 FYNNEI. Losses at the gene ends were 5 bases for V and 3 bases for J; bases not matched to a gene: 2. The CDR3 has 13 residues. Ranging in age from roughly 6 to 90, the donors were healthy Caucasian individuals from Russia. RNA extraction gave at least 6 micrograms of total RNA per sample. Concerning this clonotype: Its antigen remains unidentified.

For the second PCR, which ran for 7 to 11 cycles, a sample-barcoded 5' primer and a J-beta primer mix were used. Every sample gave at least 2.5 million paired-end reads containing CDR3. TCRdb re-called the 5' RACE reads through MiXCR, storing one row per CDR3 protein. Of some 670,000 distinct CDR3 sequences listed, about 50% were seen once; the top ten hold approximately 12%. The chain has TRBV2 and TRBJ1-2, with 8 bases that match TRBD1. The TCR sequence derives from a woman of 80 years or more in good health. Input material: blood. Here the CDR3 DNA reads TGTGCCAGCAGTAAACAGGGGGACTATGGCTACACCTTC. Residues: CASSKQGDYGYTF.